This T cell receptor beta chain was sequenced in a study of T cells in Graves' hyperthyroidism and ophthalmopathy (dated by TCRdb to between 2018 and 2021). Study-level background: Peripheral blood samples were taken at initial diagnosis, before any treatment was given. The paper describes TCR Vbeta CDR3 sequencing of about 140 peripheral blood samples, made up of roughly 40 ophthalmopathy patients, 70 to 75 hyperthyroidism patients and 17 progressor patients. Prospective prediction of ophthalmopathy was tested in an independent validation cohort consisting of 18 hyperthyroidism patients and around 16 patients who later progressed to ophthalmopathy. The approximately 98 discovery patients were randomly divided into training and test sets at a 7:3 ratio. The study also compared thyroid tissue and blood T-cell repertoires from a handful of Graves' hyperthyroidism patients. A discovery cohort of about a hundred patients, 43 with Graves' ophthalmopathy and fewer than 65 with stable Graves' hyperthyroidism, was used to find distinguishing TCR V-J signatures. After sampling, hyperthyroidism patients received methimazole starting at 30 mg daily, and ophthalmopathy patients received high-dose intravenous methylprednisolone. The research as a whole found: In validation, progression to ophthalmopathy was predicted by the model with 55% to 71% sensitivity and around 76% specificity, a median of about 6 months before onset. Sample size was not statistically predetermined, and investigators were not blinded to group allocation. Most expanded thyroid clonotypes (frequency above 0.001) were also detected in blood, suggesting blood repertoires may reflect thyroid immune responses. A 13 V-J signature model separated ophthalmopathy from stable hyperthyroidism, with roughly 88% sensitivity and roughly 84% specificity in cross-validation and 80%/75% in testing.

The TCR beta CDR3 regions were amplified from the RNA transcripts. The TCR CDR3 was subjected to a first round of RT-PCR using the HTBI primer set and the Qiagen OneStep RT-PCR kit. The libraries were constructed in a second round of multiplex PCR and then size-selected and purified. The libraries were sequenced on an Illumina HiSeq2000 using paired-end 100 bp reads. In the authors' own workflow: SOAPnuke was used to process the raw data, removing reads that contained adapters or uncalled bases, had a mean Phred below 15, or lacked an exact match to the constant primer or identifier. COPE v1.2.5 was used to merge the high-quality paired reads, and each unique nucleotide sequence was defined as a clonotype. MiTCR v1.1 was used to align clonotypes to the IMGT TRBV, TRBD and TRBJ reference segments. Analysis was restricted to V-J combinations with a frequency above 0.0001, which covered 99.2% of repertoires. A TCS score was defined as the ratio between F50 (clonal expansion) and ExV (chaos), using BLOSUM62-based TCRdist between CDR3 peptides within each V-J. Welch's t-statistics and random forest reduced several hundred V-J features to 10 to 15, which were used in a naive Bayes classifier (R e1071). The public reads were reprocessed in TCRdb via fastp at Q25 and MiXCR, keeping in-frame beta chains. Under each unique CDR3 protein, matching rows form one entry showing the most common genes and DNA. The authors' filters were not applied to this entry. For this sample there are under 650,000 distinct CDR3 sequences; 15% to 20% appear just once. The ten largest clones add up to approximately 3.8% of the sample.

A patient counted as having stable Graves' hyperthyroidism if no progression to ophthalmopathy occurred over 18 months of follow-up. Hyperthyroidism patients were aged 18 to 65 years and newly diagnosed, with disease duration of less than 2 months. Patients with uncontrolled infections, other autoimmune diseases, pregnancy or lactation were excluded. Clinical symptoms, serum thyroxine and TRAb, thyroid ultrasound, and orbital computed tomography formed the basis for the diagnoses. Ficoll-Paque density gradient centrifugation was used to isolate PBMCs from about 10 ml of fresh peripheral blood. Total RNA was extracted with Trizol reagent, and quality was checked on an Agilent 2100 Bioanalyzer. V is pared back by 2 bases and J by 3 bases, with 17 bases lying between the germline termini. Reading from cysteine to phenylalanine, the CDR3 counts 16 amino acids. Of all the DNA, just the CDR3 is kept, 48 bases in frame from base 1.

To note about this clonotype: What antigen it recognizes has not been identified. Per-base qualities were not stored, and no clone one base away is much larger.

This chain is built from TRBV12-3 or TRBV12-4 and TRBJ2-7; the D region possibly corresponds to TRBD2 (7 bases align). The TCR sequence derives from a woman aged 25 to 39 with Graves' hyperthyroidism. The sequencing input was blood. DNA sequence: TGTGCCAGCAGTTTATTTGGTTCGGGGGGCAACTACGAGCAGTACTTC. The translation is CASSLFGSGGNYEQYF.